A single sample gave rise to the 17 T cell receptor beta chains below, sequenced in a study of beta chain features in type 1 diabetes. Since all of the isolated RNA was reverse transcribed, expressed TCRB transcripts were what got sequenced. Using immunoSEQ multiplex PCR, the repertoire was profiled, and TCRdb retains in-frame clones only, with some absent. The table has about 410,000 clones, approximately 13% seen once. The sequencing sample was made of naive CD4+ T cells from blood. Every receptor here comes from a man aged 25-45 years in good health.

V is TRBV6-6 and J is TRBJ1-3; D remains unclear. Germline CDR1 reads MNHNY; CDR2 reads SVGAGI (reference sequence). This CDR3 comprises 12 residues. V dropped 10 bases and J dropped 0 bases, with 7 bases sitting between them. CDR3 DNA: TGTGCCACTCAGAGCTCTGGAAACACCATATATTTT. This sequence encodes CATQSSGNTIYF.

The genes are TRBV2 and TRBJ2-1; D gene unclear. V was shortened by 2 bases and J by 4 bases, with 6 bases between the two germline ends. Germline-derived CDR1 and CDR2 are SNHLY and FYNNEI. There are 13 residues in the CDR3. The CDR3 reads CASSELRYNEQFF. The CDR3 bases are TGTGCCAGCAGTGAATTGCGTTACAATGAGCAGTTCTTC. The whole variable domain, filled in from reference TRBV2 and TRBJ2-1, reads EPEVTQTPSHQVTQMGQEVILRCVPISNHLYFYWYRQILGQKVEFLVSFYNNEISEKSEIFDDQFSVERPDGSNFTLKIRSTKLEDSAMYFCASSELRYNEQFFGPGTRLTVL.

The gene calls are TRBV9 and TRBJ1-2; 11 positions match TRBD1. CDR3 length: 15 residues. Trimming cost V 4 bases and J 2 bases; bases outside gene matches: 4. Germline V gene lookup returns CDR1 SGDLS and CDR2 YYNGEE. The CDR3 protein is CASSPWTGGNYGYTF. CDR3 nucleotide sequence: TGTGCCAGCAGCCCCTGGACAGGGGGCAACTATGGCTACACCTTC.

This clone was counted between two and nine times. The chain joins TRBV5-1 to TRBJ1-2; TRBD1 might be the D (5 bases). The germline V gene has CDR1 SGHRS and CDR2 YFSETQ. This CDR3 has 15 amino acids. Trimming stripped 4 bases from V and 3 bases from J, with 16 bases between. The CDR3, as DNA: TGCGCCAGCAGCCGGGACGGACGGACCGACTATGGCTACACCTTC. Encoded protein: CASSRDGRTDYGYTF.

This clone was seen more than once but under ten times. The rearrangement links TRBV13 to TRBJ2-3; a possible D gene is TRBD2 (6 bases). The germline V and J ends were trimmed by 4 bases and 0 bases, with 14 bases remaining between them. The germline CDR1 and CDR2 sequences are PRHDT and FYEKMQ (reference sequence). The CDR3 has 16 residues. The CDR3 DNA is TGTGCCAGCAGCTCCCATGGGGGGACTAGCACAGATACGCAGTATTTT. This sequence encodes CASSSHGGTSTDTQYF. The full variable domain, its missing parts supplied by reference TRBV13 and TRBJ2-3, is AAGVIQSPRHLIKEKRETATLKCYPIPRHDTVYWYQQGPGQDPQFLISFYEKMQSDKGSIPDRFSAQQFSDYHSELNMSSLELGDSALYFCASSSHGGTSTDTQYFGPGTRLTVL.

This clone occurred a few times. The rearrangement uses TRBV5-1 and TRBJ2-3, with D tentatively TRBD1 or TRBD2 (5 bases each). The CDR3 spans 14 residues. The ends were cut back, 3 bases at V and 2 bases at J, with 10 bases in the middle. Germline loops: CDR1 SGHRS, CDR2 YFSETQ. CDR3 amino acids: CASSSRGATDTQYF. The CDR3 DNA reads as TGCGCCAGCAGCTCTAGAGGGGCCACAGATACGCAGTATTTT.

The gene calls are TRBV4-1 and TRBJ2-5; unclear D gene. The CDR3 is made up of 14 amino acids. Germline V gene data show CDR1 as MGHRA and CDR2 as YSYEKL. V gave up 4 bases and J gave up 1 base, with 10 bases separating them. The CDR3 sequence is CASSPALGQETQYF. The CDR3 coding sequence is TGCGCCAGCAGCCCGGCTTTGGGCCAAGAGACCCAGTACTTC.

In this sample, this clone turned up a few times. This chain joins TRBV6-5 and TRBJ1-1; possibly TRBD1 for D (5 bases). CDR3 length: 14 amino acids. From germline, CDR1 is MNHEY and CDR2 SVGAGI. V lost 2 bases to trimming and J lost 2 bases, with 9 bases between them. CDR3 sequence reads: CASSYQGPNTEAFF. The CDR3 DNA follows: TGTGCCAGCAGTTACCAGGGTCCCAACACTGAAGCTTTCTTT.

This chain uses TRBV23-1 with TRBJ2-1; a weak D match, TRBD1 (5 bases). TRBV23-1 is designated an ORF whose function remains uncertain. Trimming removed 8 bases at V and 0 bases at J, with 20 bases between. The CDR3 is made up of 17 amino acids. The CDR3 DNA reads TGCGCCAGCGGAAGAATCAAACGGACATACTCCTACAATGAGCAGTTCTTC. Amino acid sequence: CASGRIKRTYSYNEQFF.

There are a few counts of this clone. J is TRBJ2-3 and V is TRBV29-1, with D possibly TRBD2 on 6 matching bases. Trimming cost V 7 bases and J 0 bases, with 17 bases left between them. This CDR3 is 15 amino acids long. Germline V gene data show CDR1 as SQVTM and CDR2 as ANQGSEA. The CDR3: CSGRAAGTSTDTQYF. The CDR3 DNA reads TGCAGCGGGAGGGCGGCCGGCACTAGCACAGATACGCAGTATTTT.

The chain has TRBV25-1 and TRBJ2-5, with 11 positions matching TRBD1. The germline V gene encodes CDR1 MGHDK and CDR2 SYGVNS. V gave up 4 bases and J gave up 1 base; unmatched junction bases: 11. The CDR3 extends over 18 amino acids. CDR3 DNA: TGTGCCAGCAGTGCCGCCTGGGGGACAGGGGGAGCCCAAGAGACCCAGTACTTC. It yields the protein CASSAAWGTGGAQETQYF.

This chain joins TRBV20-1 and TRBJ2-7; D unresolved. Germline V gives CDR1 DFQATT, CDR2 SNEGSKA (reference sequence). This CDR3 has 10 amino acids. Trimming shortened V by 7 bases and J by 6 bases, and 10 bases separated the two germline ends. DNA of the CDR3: TGCAGTGGGCCGTTTGGCGAGCAGTACGTC. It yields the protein CSGPFGEQYV.

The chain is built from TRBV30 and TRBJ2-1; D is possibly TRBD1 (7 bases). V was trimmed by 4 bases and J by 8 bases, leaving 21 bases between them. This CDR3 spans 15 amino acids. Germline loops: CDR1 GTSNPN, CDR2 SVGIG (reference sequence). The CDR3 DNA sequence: TGTGCCTGGACCCGAGGCGGGACAGTCCCGGATGAGCAGTTCTTC. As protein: CAWTRGGTVPDEQFF. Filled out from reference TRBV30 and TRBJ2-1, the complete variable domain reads SQTIHQWPATLVQPVGSPLSLECTVEGTSNPNLYWYRQAAGRGLQLLFYSVGIGQISSEVPQNLSASRPQDRQFILSSKKLLLSDSGFYLCAWTRGGTVPDEQFFGPGTRLTVL.

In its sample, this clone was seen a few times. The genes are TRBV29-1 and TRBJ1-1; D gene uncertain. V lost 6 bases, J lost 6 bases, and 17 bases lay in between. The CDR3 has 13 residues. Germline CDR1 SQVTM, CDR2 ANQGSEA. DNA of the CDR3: TGCAGCGTGCAAGCAGGAATATGGTCTGAAGCTTTCTTT. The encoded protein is CSVQAGIWSEAFF.

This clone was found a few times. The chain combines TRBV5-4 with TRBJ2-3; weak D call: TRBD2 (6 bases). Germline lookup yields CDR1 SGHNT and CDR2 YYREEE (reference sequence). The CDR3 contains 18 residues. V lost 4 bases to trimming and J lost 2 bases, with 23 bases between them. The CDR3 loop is CASSPSGGGLIPTDTQYF. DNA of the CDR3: TGTGCCAGCAGCCCCTCCGGTGGGGGACTTATACCCACAGATACGCAGTATTTT. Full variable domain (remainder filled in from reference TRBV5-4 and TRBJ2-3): ETGVTQSPTHLIKTRGQQVTLRCSSQSGHNTVSWYQQALGQGPQFIFQYYREEENGRGNFPPRFSGLQFPNYSSELNVNALELDDSALYLCASSPSGGGLIPTDTQYFGPGTRLTVL.

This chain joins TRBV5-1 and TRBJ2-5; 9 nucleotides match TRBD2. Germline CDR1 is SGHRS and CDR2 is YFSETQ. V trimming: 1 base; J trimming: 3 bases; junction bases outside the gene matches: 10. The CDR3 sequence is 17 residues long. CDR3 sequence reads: CASSLHGSGSNKETQYF. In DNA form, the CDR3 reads TGCGCCAGCAGCTTGCATGGTAGCGGGAGTAATAAAGAGACCCAGTACTTC. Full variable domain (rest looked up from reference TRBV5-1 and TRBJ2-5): KAGVTQTPRYLIKTRGQQVTLSCSPISGHRSVSWYQQTPGQGLQFLFEYFSETQRNKGNFPGRFSGRQFSNSRSEMNVSTLELGDSALYLCASSLHGSGSNKETQYFGPGTRLLVL.

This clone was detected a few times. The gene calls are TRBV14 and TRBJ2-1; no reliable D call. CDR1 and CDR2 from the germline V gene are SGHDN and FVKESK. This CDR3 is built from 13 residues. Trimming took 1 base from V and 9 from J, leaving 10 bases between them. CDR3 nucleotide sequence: TGTGCCAGCAGCCAAGCAGCCCCACGTGAGCAGTTCTTC. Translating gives CASSQAAPREQFF. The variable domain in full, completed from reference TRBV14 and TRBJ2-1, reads EAGVTQFPSHSVIEKGQTVTLRCDPISGHDNLYWYRRVMGKEIKFLLHFVKESKQDESGMPNNRFLAERTGGTYSTLKVQPAELEDSGVYFCASSQAAPREQFFGPGTRLTVL.